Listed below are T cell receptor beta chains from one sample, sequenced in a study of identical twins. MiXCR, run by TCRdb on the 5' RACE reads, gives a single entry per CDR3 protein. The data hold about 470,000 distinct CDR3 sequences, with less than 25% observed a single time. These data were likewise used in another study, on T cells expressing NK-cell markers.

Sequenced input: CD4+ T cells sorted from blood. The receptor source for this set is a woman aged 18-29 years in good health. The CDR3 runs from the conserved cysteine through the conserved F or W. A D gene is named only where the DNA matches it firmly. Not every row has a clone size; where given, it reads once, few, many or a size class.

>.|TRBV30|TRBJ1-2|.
CASDQAGNYGYTF
TGTGCGTCGGATCAGGCTGGGAACTATGGCTACACCTTC
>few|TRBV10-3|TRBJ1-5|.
CAISEGRGNQPQHF
TGTGCCATCAGTGAGGGACGGGGAAATCAGCCCCAGCATTTT
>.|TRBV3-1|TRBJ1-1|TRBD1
CASSQGHRGDSEAFF
TGTGCCAGCAGCCAAGGGCACAGGGGTGATAGTGAAGCTTTCTTT
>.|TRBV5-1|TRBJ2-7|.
CASSWGHLTYEQYF
TGCGCCAGCAGCTGGGGACACCTGACCTACGAGCAGTACTTC
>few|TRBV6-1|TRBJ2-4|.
CASSPPGLGGIQYF
TGTGCCAGCAGCCCCCCAGGGTTGGGGGGCATTCAGTACTTC
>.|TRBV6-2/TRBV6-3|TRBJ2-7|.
CASSGPFLEQYF
TGTGCCAGCAGTGGTCCATTTTTGGAGCAGTACTTC
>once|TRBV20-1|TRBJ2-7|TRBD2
CSARLAGDTYEQYF
TGCAGTGCTAGACTAGCGGGAGACACCTACGAGCAGTACTTC
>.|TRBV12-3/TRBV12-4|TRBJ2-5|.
CASSPSGLGTQYF
TGTGCCAGCAGCCCGAGCGGCCTCGGGACCCAGTACTTC
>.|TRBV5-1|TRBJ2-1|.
CASSLFGEWQFF
TGCGCCAGCAGCTTGTTCGGGGAGTGGCAGTTCTTC
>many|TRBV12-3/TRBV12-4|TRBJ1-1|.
CASSFRRTEAFF
TGTGCCAGCAGTTTCCGACGGACTGAAGCTTTCTTT
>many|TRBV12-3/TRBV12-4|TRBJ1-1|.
CASSFNGETEAFF
TGTGCCAGCAGTTTTAACGGTGAGACTGAAGCTTTCTTT
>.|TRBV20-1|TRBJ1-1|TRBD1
CSAQGGDYTEAFF
TGCAGTGCTCAGGGGGGGGATTACACTGAAGCTTTCTTT
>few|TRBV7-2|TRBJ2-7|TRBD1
CASSLAGQGRDEQYF
TGTGCCAGCAGCTTAGCGGGACAGGGGAGAGACGAGCAGTACTTC
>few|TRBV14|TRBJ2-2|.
CASSPGKNTGELFF
TGTGCCAGCAGCCCCGGGAAGAACACCGGGGAGCTGTTTTTT
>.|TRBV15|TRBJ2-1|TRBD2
CATRVDGTSGRNEQFF
TGTGCCACCAGAGTCGATGGGACTAGCGGGAGGAATGAGCAGTTCTTC
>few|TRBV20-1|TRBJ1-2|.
CSASDQGNYGYTF
TGCAGTGCTAGTGACCAGGGTAACTATGGCTACACCTTC
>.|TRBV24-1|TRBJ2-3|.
CATSEGSRGSYGTQYF
TGTGCCACCAGTGAGGGGTCTAGGGGGTCGTATGGTACGCAGTATTTT
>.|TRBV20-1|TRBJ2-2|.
CSASMLRGAGELFF
TGCAGTGCTAGCATGTTGCGCGGGGCCGGGGAGCTGTTTTTT
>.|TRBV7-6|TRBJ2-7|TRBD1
CASSTRDSSYEQYF
TGTGCCAGCAGCACTAGGGACAGCAGCTACGAGCAGTACTTC
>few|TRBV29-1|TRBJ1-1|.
CSVAPRDNTEAFF
TGCAGCGTCGCCCCCCGGGACAACACTGAAGCTTTCTTT
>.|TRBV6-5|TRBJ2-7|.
CASSYSGAGAEQYF
TGTGCCAGCAGTTACTCCGGGGCCGGTGCCGAGCAGTACTTC
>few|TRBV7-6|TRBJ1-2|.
CASGRSTGWKGYTF
TGTGCCAGCGGTCGAAGTACAGGGTGGAAAGGCTACACCTTC
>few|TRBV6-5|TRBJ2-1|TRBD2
CASSYSGLAGGEFF
TGTGCCAGCAGTTACTCGGGGCTAGCTGGGGGGGAGTTCTTC